Described below is a single TCR beta chain sequence and its context. Its antigen is not identified. This record belongs to a study of vaccination and CD4 T cells after COVID-19. Study-level background: Four females and six males made up the convalescents, two of whom were Hispanic.

V gave up 4 bases and J gave up 0 bases, with 21 bases separating them. Germline CDR1 SNHLY, CDR2 FYNNEI. CDR3 length: 18 amino acids. Cultured CD4+ T cells had their DNA profiled by the Oncomine TCR Beta short-read assay. TCRdb analysed the PCR reads with MiXCR anew, one entry per CDR3 protein. Of some 10,000 distinct CDR3 sequences listed, roughly 70% are singletons. Findings of the study overall: It was observed that, in convalescent patients, a median about 83% of reactive clones arose only post-vaccination.

Described treatment: approximately 10-day PBMC culture with coronavirus spike peptide pools or control peptides (ViraFEST assay). Antigen-specific T cell expansion with peptide pools preceded TCR sequencing in the ViraFEST approach. At both days 3 and 7, half the medium was replaced with fresh IL-2 medium. The source is a human donor who had recovered from COVID-19. The chain combines TRBV2 with TRBJ1-2; a possible D gene is TRBD1 (5 bases). The sample was CD4+ T cells from blood, cultured in vitro. The CDR3: CASSGQSSEIVPNYGYTF. The DNA for the CDR3 is TGTGCCAGCAGTGGACAGTCGTCGGAGATCGTTCCTAACTATGGCTACACCTTC.